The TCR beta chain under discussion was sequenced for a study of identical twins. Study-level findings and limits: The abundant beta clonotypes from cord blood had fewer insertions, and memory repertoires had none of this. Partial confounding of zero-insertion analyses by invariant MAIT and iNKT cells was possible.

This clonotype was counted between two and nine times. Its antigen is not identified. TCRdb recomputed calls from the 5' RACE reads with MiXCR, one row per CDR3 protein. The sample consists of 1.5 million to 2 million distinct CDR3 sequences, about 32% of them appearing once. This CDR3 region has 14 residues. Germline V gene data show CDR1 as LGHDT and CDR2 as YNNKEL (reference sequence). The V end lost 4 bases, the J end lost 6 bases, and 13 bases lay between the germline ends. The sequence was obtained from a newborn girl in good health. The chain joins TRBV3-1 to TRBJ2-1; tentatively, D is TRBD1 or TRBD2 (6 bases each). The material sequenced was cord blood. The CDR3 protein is CASSRRGTPNEQFF. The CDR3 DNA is TGTGCCAGCAGCCGGAGGGGGACCCCCAATGAGCAGTTCTTC.